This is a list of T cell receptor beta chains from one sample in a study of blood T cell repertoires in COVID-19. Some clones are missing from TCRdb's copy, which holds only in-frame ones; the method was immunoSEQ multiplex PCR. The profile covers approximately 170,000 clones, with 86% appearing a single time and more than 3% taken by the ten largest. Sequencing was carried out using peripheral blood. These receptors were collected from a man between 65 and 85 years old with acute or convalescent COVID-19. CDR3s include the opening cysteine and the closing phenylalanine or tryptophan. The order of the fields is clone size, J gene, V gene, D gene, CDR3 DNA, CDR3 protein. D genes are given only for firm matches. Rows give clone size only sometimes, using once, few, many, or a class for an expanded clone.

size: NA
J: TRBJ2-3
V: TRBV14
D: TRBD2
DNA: TGTGCCAGCAGCCAAATGGGGGTACTAGCGGGGGCCACCACAGATACGCAGTATTTT
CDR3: CASSQMGVLAGATTDTQYF

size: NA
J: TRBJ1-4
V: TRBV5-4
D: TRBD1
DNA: TGTGCCAGCAGTAAAAGACAGGGGGCGGATGAAAAACTGTTTTTT
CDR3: CASSKRQGADEKLFF

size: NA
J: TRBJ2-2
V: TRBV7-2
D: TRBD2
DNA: TGTGCCAGCAGCCCGCGACTAGCCAGCACCGGGGAGCTGTTTTTT
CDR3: CASSPRLASTGELFF

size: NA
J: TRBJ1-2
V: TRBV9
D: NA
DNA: TGTGCCAGCAGCGTAGGGGGGGTCGATGGCTACACCTTC
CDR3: CASSVGGVDGYTF

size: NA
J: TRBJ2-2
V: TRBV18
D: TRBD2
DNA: TGTGCCAGCTCACCCTGGGACTACCTCACCGGGGAGCTGTTTTTT
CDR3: CASSPWDYLTGELFF

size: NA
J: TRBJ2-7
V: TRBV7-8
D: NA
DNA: TGTGCCAGCGGCGGGGAGATCTACGAGCAGTACTTC
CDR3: CASGGEIYEQYF

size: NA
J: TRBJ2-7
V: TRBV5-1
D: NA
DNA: TGCGCCAGCAGCTTGGACAGTCTCACCTACGAGCAGTACTTC
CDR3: CASSLDSLTYEQYF

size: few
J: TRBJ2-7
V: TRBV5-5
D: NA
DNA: TGTGCCAGCAGCCCAATGCGGTACGAGCAGTACTTC
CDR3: CASSPMRYEQYF

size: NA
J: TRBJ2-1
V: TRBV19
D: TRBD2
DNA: TGTGCCAGTAGTCTGCCGGGGAGGGCGACTGAGCAGTTCTTC
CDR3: CASSLPGRATEQFF

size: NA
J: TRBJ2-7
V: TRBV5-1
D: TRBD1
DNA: TGCGCCAGCAGACTGATATATAGGGGGACAGGGGCTTTAGAGCAGTACTTC
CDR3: CASRLIYRGTGALEQYF

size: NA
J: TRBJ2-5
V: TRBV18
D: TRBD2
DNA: TGTGCCAGCTCACCCTACCTAGCGGGGGTAAAAGAGACCCAGTACTTC
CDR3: CASSPYLAGVKETQYF

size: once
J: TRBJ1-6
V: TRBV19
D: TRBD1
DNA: TGTGCCAGTAGTACCGTAAACAGGGGCGGCGATTCACCCCTCCACTTT
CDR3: CASSTVNRGGDSPLHF

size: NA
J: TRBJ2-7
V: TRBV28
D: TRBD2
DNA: TGTGCCAGCAGCCCAGCGGGAGCGAGGTTCTACGAGCAGTACTTC
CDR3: CASSPAGARFYEQYF

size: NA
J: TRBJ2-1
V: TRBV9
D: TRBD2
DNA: TGTGCCAGCAGCGTTAGGAGGGGTCGCGGGGGGCACTACAATGAGCAGTTCTTC
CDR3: CASSVRRGRGGHYNEQFF

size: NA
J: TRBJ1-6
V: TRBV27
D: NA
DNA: TGTGCCAGCAGTAGACAGGCCAATTCACCCCTCCACTTT
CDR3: CASSRQANSPLHF

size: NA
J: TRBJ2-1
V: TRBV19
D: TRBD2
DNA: TGTGCCAGTACCCCCCCGGGGGTACTAGCGGGGGGGCATAATGAGCAGTTCTTC
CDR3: CASTPPGVLAGGHNEQFF

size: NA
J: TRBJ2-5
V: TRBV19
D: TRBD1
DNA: TGTGCCAGTAGCCCCGAAGGGGGCGGAGAGACCCAGTACTTC
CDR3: CASSPEGGGETQYF

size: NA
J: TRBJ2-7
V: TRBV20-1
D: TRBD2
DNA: TGCAGTGCTAGTCCCCTCTCTAGCGGGTTCACCTACGAGCAGTACTTC
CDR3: CSASPLSSGFTYEQYF

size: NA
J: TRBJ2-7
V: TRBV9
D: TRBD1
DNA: TGTGCCAGCAGCGTAGGACAGGGGGCCTACGAGCAGTACTTC
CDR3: CASSVGQGAYEQYF

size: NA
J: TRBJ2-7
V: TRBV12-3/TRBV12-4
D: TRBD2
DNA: TGTGCCAGCAGTTTGGGGACTAGCGGGGAGCAGTACTTC
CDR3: CASSLGTSGEQYF

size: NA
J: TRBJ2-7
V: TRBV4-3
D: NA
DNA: TGCGCCAGCAGCCAAGCTGGGGCCGCGAACAACGAGCAGTACTTC
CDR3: CASSQAGAANNEQYF

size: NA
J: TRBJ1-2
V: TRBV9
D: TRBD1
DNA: TGTGCCAGCAGCGTAGCGGGACAGGGATATGGCTACACCTTC
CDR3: CASSVAGQGYGYTF

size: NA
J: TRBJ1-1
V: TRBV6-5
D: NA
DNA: TGTGCCAGCAGTTACGGCAGATTGAACACTGAAGCTTTCTTT
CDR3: CASSYGRLNTEAFF

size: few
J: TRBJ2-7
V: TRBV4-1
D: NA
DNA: TGCGCCTCAGGCGAGCCCTACGAGCAGTACTTC
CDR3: CASGEPYEQYF

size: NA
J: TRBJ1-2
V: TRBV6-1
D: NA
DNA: TGTGCCAGCAGTGAACACCCAGACCCCCGAGCGGGCTATGGCTACACCTTC
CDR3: CASSEHPDPRAGYGYTF

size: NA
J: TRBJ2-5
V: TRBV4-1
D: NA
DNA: TGCGCCAGCAGCCCGGGGGACGCGGGAACTAAGACCCAGTACTTC
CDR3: CASSPGDAGTKTQYF

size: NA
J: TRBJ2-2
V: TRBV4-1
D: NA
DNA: TGCGCCAGCAGCCAAGGATCCAAGCACACCGGGGAGCTGTTTTTT
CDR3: CASSQGSKHTGELFF